These 24 T cell receptor beta chains share one sample of origin, sequenced in a study of early T cells in non-severe SARS-CoV-2 infection. MiXCR, run by TCRdb on the 5' RACE reads, gives a single entry per CDR3 protein. This sample carries 50,000 to 75,000 distinct CDR3 sequences, approximately 9.2% of them seen once, and the ten largest clones take under 15%. The starting material was whole blood, obtained at baseline. These receptors were taken from an adult who was a healthcare worker with PCR-confirmed SARS-CoV-2 infection or an uninfected control (not recorded which).

Of note for this clonotype: At one of its ends the junction is not consistent with the germline gene, which may arise from a read error. J is TRBJ2-3 and V is TRBV7-7; no definite D call. CDR1 SSHAT and CDR2 FNYEAQ come from the germline V gene (reference sequence). The CDR3 contains 15 residues. The CDR3 bases are TGTGCTAGCAGCCGGACCGCCATTAGCACAGATACGCAGTATTTT. Protein sequence: CASSRTAISTDTQYF.

This clonotype occurred many times. This chain links TRBV9 with TRBJ2-3; the D call may be TRBD1 or TRBD2 (5 bases each). CDR3 length: 15 amino acids. V lost 0 bases and J lost 2, with 10 bases in between. CDR1 is SGDLS and CDR2 is YYNGEE in the germline V gene. The CDR3 here is CASSVVGTYTDTQYF. For the CDR3, the DNA is TGTGCCAGCAGCGTAGTGGGGACCTACACAGATACGCAGTATTTT.

This clonotype was detected ten times or more. This sequence joins TRBV6-2 or TRBV6-3 and TRBJ2-7, with D hard to call. The V gene lost 6 bases and the J gene lost 5 bases, with 11 bases spanning the gap. The CDR3 is 12 amino acids. Germline V gene lookup returns CDR1 MNHEY and CDR2 SVGEGT. CDR3 coding DNA: TGTGCCAGCAGCCGACGTCAGGACGAGCAGTACTTC. Its protein product is CASSRRQDEQYF.

This clonotype was picked up many times. V is TRBV15 and J is TRBJ2-3, with D unclear. The CDR3 runs 15 residues. Trimming cost V 2 bases and J 5 bases, with 14 bases left between them. In germline, CDR1 is LNHNV, CDR2 YYDKDF (reference sequence). This chain's CDR3 is CATSRPLIGLDTQYF. DNA of the CDR3: TGTGCCACCAGCAGACCCCTAATAGGTTTAGATACGCAGTATTTT.

This sequence joins TRBV5-1 and TRBJ1-2; D perhaps matches TRBD1 (5 bases). Trimming pared 1 base from V and 5 bases from J, leaving 12 bases between. This CDR3 is 14 amino acids long. Germline assignment: CDR1 SGHRS and CDR2 YFSETQ. This CDR3 is CASSLQYRKYGYTF. As DNA, the CDR3 is TGCGCCAGCAGCTTGCAGTACAGGAAATATGGCTACACCTTC.

This clonotype appeared many times. This chain uses TRBV29-1 with TRBJ2-4; 7 nucleotides match TRBD1. The CDR3 has 13 residues. Germline V gives CDR1 SQVTM, CDR2 ANQGSEA. The V segment lost 3 bases and the J segment 8 bases; nucleotides outside the gene matches: 7. The DNA of the CDR3 is TGCAGCGTTGAGGTAGACAGGGTGCACATTCAGTACTTC. This sequence encodes CSVEVDRVHIQYF.

This clonotype was recorded at least ten times. The chain recombines TRBV7-2 with TRBJ2-3; 8 bases are shared with TRBD1. V shed 3 bases and J 1 base; nucleotides not matched to a gene: 0. The CDR3 is made up of 14 amino acids. CDR1 is SGHTA and CDR2 is FQGNSA in the germline V gene. The CDR3 reads CASSLGQGTDTQYF. The CDR3 DNA follows: TGTGCCAGCAGCTTGGGACAGGGCACAGATACGCAGTATTTT. Full variable domain (rest looked up from reference TRBV7-2 and TRBJ2-3): GAGVSQSPSNKVTEKGKDVELRCDPISGHTALYWYRQSLGQGLEFLIYFQGNSAPDKSGLPSDRFSAERTGGSVSTLTIQRTQQEDSAVYLCASSLGQGTDTQYFGPGTRLTVL.

This clonotype was observed a handful of times. The chain has TRBV7-2 and TRBJ1-3; 11 nucleotides agree with TRBD1. V shed 3 bases and J 9 bases; nucleotides not matched to a gene: 7. Germline values: CDR1 SGHTA, CDR2 FQGNSA. The CDR3 consists of 15 residues. CDR3 nucleotides: TGTGCCAGCAGCTTGTTAGGACAGGGGGCGTCCACCATATATTTT. Protein: CASSLLGQGASTIYF. The entire variable domain, with the rest obtained from reference TRBV7-2 and TRBJ1-3, is as follows: GAGVSQSPSNKVTEKGKDVELRCDPISGHTALYWYRQSLGQGLEFLIYFQGNSAPDKSGLPSDRFSAERTGGSVSTLTIQRTQQEDSAVYLCASSLLGQGASTIYFGEGSWLTVV.

At least ten counts were recorded for this clonotype. The chain employs TRBV18 and TRBJ2-7; possibly TRBD1 for D (6 bases). The V gene lost 0 bases and the J gene lost 3 bases, with 9 bases spanning the gap. Germline CDR1 and CDR2: KGHSH and LQKENI. CDR3 length equals 14 residues. The CDR3 bases are TGTGCCAGCTCACCACCGGACAGCTTCTACGAGCAGTACTTC. It specifies CASSPPDSFYEQYF.

This clonotype was detected a few times. The chain couples TRBV11-1 to TRBJ2-3; D is possibly TRBD2 (7 bases). The CDR3 has 19 residues. Trimming took 5 bases from V and 0 from J, leaving 24 bases between them. Germline V gene lookup returns CDR1 SGHAT and CDR2 FQDESV (reference sequence). CDR3 residues: CASSRSRGRATQSTDTQYF. Here the CDR3 DNA reads TGTGCCAGCAGCCGATCGAGGGGGAGGGCGACCCAAAGCACAGATACGCAGTATTTT.

The rearrangement joins TRBV12-5 to TRBJ2-1, with TRBD2 identical over 7 bases. Trimming removed 6 bases from V and 2 bases from J; junction bases left unmatched: 10. This CDR3 has 16 amino acids. The germline V gene encodes CDR1 LGHNT and CDR2 FRNRAP. CDR3 nucleotide sequence: TGTGCTAGTGGCCGTACTAGCGAAACTACCTACAATGAGCAGTTCTTC. Encoded protein: CASGRTSETTYNEQFF.

There are a few counts of this clonotype. The chain employs TRBV20-1 and TRBJ2-1, with TRBD2 matching 13 bases. The germline V gene has CDR1 DFQATT and CDR2 SNEGSKA (reference sequence). After removal of 0 bases from V and 2 bases from J, the junction contained 7 bases not matched to a gene. The CDR3 contains 18 residues. The CDR3 spells CSARDGTSGIRAYNEQFF. The CDR3 coding sequence is TGCAGTGCTAGAGATGGGACTAGCGGGATAAGGGCCTACAATGAGCAGTTCTTC.

Notes on this clonotype: Being one base from a much bigger clone, this may be a read error. J is TRBJ2-1 and V is TRBV6-2 or TRBV6-3, with D uncertain. The ends were cut back, 2 bases at V and 9 bases at J, with 5 bases in the middle. The CDR3 covers 11 residues. The germline V gene encodes CDR1 MNHEY and CDR2 SVGEGT. CDR3 DNA: TGTGCCAGCAGTTACGGGATTGAGCAGTTCTTC. Translation: CASSYGIEQFF.

This clonotype is deemed medium-sized. The CDR3 sequence is CASSLTRNEQYF. CDR3 DNA sequence: TGTGCCAGCAGCCTTACTAGGAACGAGCAGTACTTC. The chain recombines TRBV11-2 with TRBJ2-7; maybe TRBD2 (5 bases). V lost 5 bases, J lost 5 bases, and 10 bases lay in between. Germline CDR1 reads SGHAT; CDR2 reads FQNNGV. The CDR3 runs 12 residues.

The chain carries TRBV12-3 or TRBV12-4 and TRBJ1-1, with D unresolved. V lost 9 bases and J lost 0, with 8 bases in between. This CDR3 has 12 residues. CDR3 sequence: CARLDMNTEAFF. The CDR3 DNA reads as TGTGCCAGGTTGGATATGAACACTGAAGCTTTCTTT.

This clonotype was counted at least ten times. The CDR3: CASSYSNTGELFF. The CDR3 DNA is TGTGCCAGCAGCTACTCGAACACCGGGGAGCTGTTTTTT. This chain joins TRBV7-9 and TRBJ2-2; D gene uncertain. CDR3 length equals 13 residues. Trimming removed 4 bases from V and 0 bases from J, with 3 bases in between. The germline V gene has CDR1 SEHNR and CDR2 FQNEAQ (reference sequence).

This clonotype was seen more than once but under ten times. The DNA of the CDR3 is TGTGCCAGCAGCTTTACCGGGCCTACAGATACGCAGTATTTT. Protein product: CASSFTGPTDTQYF. The chain joins TRBV11-1 to TRBJ2-3; D gene uncertain. This CDR3 contains 14 residues. Germline CDR1 reads SGHAT; CDR2 reads FQDESV (reference sequence). Trimming stripped 3 bases from V and 3 bases from J, with 10 bases between.

The sample holds many counts of this clonotype. The genes are TRBV7-8 and TRBJ2-3; D may be TRBD2 (6 bases). The CDR3 spans 16 residues. V dropped 0 bases and J dropped 0 bases, with 10 bases sitting between them. Germline V gene sequence: CDR1 SGHVS, CDR2 FQNEAQ. The CDR3 DNA reads as TGTGCCAGCAGCTTAGCGGCGGGGCTTAGCACAGATACGCAGTATTTT. It yields the protein CASSLAAGLSTDTQYF. Based on the CDR3 plus reference TRBV7-8 and TRBJ2-3, the full variable domain is GAGVSQSPRYKVAKRGQDVALRCDPISGHVSLFWYQQALGQGPEFLTYFQNEAQLDKSGLPSDRFFAERPEGSVSTLKIQRTQQEDSAVYLCASSLAAGLSTDTQYFGPGTRLTVL.

At least ten counts were recorded for this clonotype. The chain couples TRBV25-1 to TRBJ1-3; perhaps TRBD1 as D (5 bases). V was cut by 8 bases and J by 0 bases, with 17 bases left in between. Per the germline V gene, CDR1 is MGHDK and CDR2 is SYGVNS. The CDR3 totals 16 residues. The CDR3 region is CASASGGAFSGNTIYF. CDR3 coding DNA: TGTGCCAGCGCGTCCGGAGGGGCCTTCTCTGGAAACACCATATATTTT. Using reference TRBV25-1 and TRBJ1-3 for the parts outside the CDR3, the full variable domain is EADIYQTPRYLVIGTGKKITLECSQTMGHDKMYWYQQDPGMELHLIHYSYGVNSTEKGDLSSESTVSRIRTEHFPLTLESARPSHTSQYLCASASGGAFSGNTIYFGEGSWLTVV.

The chain links TRBV18 to TRBJ2-5; D is unresolved. Trimming removed 0 bases from V and 2 bases from J, with 7 bases in between. CDR3 length equals 14 residues. CDR1 is KGHSH, CDR2 LQKENI, per germline. The CDR3 here is CASSPPELQETQYF. The CDR3 nucleotides read TGTGCCAGCTCACCACCGGAACTACAAGAGACCCAGTACTTC.

The V and J genes are TRBV7-9 and TRBJ2-1; D gene ambiguous. V shed 1 base and J shed 14 bases, with 9 bases lying between them. Germline V lookup: CDR1 SEHNR, CDR2 FQNEAQ (reference sequence). The CDR3 has 11 amino acids. DNA for the CDR3: TGTGCCAGCAGCTTAGGGGGTTCCAAGTTCTTC. Amino acid sequence: CASSLGGSKFF.

This clonotype has at least ten counts. V and J are TRBV5-1 and TRBJ2-3; D is undetermined. V lost 2 bases and J lost 1, with 8 bases in between. Germline loops: CDR1 SGHRS, CDR2 YFSETQ. The length of the CDR3 is 14 residues. CDR3 residues: CASSLITGTDTQYF. CDR3 DNA: TGCGCCAGCAGCTTAATAACAGGCACAGATACGCAGTATTTT.

This clonotype occurred a few times. The chain employs TRBV19 and TRBJ1-4; tentative D call: TRBD1 (6 bases). This CDR3 has 13 amino acids. Germline V lookup: CDR1 LNHDA, CDR2 SQIVND (reference sequence). Trimming stripped 3 bases from V and 8 bases from J, with 10 bases between. The CDR3 nucleotides read TGTGCCAGTAGTATTGGTCAGGGGGAAAAACTGTTTTTT. Translating gives CASSIGQGEKLFF. The whole variable domain, filled in from reference TRBV19 and TRBJ1-4, reads DGGITQSPKYLFRKEGQNVTLSCEQNLNHDAMYWYRQDPGQGLRLIYYSQIVNDFQKGDIAEGYSVSREKKESFPLTVTSAQKNPTAFYLCASSIGQGEKLFFGSGTQLSVL.

This clonotype was observed a few times. This chain uses TRBV10-3 with TRBJ1-1; D unresolved. Trimming removed 4 bases at V and 1 base at J, with 10 bases between. The CDR3 runs 14 residues. From germline, CDR1 is ENHRY and CDR2 SYGVKD. In DNA form, the CDR3 reads TGTGCCATCAGTGCGGTACAGCAGAACACTGAAGCTTTCTTT. It codes for CAISAVQQNTEAFF.